The 2 T cell receptor beta chains reported below all come from one sample, sequenced in a study of T cells in Graves' hyperthyroidism and ophthalmopathy. The CDR3 regions of TCR beta were amplified from RNA transcripts. Researchers ran a first-round RT-PCR on the TCR CDR3 using the HTBI primer set. TCRdb itself ran the multiplex PCR reads through MiXCR, one entry per CDR3 protein. The profile shows around 520,000 distinct CDR3 sequences, 13% to 15% of them singletons. Sequenced material: blood. The receptors originated from a woman aged 40 to 55 with Graves' hyperthyroidism.

The chain combines TRBV5-1 with TRBJ1-1; D is unclear. Trimming removed 10 bases at V and 3 bases at J, with 22 bases between. CDR1 and CDR2 (germline): SGHRS, YFSETQ. This CDR3 is 15 amino acids long. CDR3 protein: CASTLTSGVYTEAFF. The CDR3 DNA is TGCGCCTCCACCCTCACGTCCGGGGTGTACACTGAAGCTTTCTTT.

In its sample, this clonotype was seen a few times. This rearrangement joins TRBV7-2 to TRBJ1-4, with a tentative D call TRBD1 (5 bases). The V gene's germline CDR1 is SGHTA and CDR2 FQGNSA. The germline V and J ends were trimmed by 1 base and 10 bases, with 16 bases remaining between them. The CDR3 totals 15 residues. The CDR3 nucleotides are TGTGCCAGCAGCTTAGGCGGGACCCGTGGTGGAAAACTGTTTTTT. Protein sequence: CASSLGGTRGGKLFF.